This note documents a single T cell receptor beta chain sequence. Its antigen is not yet known. No base quality values were provided; no much bigger clone lies one nucleotide off. Library preparation used the immunoSEQ multiplex PCR assay. A mixture of 60 forward primers for TCR Vbeta segments and 13 reverse primers for TCR Jbeta segments was used in the multiplex PCR. The CDR3 region of rearranged TCR beta genes was amplified from genomic DNA with a multiplex PCR assay. The amplified TCR beta libraries were sequenced on the Illumina HiSeq System as 87-base-pair reads. The authors' pipeline ran thus. Across the 500 to 700 repertoires, a later analysis counted some 80 million unique TCR beta chains, roughly 11 million of which were shared by at least two donors. To remove PCR and sequencing errors, raw reads were error-corrected and collapsed into unique sequences using a nearest-neighbor algorithm that merged closely related sequences. Alignment of CDR3 sequences to IMGT reference sequences was used to assign V, D and J gene segments. Each retained sequence needed at least a six-nucleotide match to both a V gene segment and a J gene segment. A rearrangement counted as productive if the CDR3 had no stop codons and remained in frame with V and J, and every other rearrangement counted as non-productive. Following IMGT convention, CDR3 was defined as the stretch from the second conserved V-encoded cysteine to the conserved J-encoded phenylalanine. In an earlier analysis of around 540 of the donors, sequences lacking an unambiguous match to a single V gene segment were excluded. An earlier analysis of fewer than 650 of the donors classified V segments as functional when productive rearrangements were above 56.7% and as segregating when the standard deviation between donors was above 5%. A statistical classification framework was developed to diagnose cytomegalovirus status using the catalog of TCR beta chain sequences. In a later analysis, V and J genes were assigned by comparing TCR nucleotide sequences against IMGT/GENE-DB human TR gene sequences. In a later analysis, CDR3 sequences and most-parsimonious VDJ recombination scenarios were assigned using the TCRdist pipeline. A later analysis defined each TCR beta chain by its CDR3 amino acid sequence plus V-gene family, and excluded reads lacking a unique V-gene family. As a way to deal with suspected cross-contamination and a sequencing artifact, a later analysis dropped approximately 590 nucleotide sequences that were highly shared and had low generation probability. For each public chain, a later analysis derived a clonal expansion index from normalized ranks of inferred template counts within each repertoire. A later analysis computed generation probabilities with a VDJ recombination model fitted to out-of-frame rearrangements, and checked the results against IGoR. Hypergeometric tests were used in a later analysis to score TCR-TCR, TCR-HLA and TCR-CMV co-occurrence, with a repertoire-size bias correction applied to the TCR pairs. A later analysis estimated false discovery rates by permuting HLA or CMV assignments 20 times. In a later analysis, co-occurring TCRs were grouped using DBSCAN, with TCRdist sequence similarity added in when clustering inside HLA-allele-positive subsets. Repertoires with fewer than 30,000 or more than 120,000 public chains were left out of co-occurrence clustering, as were roughly five repertoires with anomalous nucleotide sharing. In TCRdb, the immuneACCESS table is reduced to in-frame sequences with V and J assigned. These tables do not hold every clone; where another copy was compared, an unresolved V gene accounts for under half, and the others remain unexplained. The V and J calls and clone size are taken from that table; D and trimming were inferred from the DNA. This sample gives about 96,000 clones in total; roughly 84% of them show up just once. Roughly 2.5% of the sample is in the top ten clones.

The cohort consisted of hundreds of healthy bone marrow donors. Cohort members were all nominally healthy when sampled, although unrecorded immune exposures were likely present. The donor tested CMV seronegative, placing the donor among the 300 to 400 seronegative members of the cohort. Each donor provided a peripheral blood sample, and peripheral blood mononuclear cells were used for TCR beta sequencing. Genomic DNA was extracted from the blood cell samples with the Qiagen DNeasy Blood Extraction Kit. From the germline V gene (reference sequence), CDR1 is GTSNPN and CDR2 is SVGIG. Inclusive of the bounding cysteine and phenylalanine, the CDR3 is 8 residues long. The entry retains the CDR3 DNA only, 24 bases that are in frame from base 1. V loses 7 bases, J loses 6 bases, and the germline ends lie 3 bases apart. The data were obtained in a study of cytomegalovirus exposure and HLA in healthy donors (dated by TCRdb to about 2017). Looking at the study overall: In an earlier analysis of under 600 of the donors, 276 Gb of sequence data and approximately 100 million unique TCR beta sequences from about 179 million T cells were reported. Roughly 300 gigabases of sequencing data and approximately 91 million unique TCR sequences made up an early release that covered under 750 HLA-typed donors. The genetic ancestry cluster associated with self-reported Caucasian donors included roughly four fifths of the roughly 390 genotyped donors. The study was designed to test whether signatures of past pathogen exposure could be identified by cataloging public T cell receptors. The study used immunosequencing to profile the T cell repertoires of about 670 subjects and linked those repertoires to cytomegalovirus serostatus. In addition to the first cohort of 666 subjects, a separate validation cohort of about 120 different subjects was used. The study combined high-throughput TCR immunosequencing, statistical association of individual TCRs with disease status, and machine learning to predict cytomegalovirus infection status. In a later analysis, previously published TCR beta repertoires from some 640 donors were re-analyzed and high-resolution HLA genotyping was added so that TCR occurrence patterns could be studied. Rather than drawing on any new phenotypic data, the later analysis identified candidate immune exposures from TCR beta sequences and the way those sequences occurred across donors. An earlier analysis of around 640 of the donors used high-throughput TCR beta sequencing to judge whether each TCR beta V gene segment behaved as functional or pseudogenic. Donor age, sex, ethnicity and CMV serostatus were collected together with the repertoire data. In a later genetic analysis, genome-wide SNP genotypes for about 55% of the roughly 700 donors were used, and that subset was treated as a discovery cohort. Every discovery cohort repertoire had been produced on one sequencing platform. Both class I and class II loci were covered by HLA typing, at four-digit resolution. The number of donors typed differed by locus, with roughly 629-640 for A, B, C, DRB1 and DQB1, around 520 for DQA1, nearly 610 for DPA1, and around 460 for DPB1. A handful of DR-DQ haplotypes were handled as single units for association and clustering because linkage in the cohort was strong. Among 300 to 500 genotyped donors of the cohort, an average of around 240,000 unique TCR beta nucleotide sequences was sequenced per donor, of which roughly 17% were non-productive.

What the work shows at the level of the full study, not this receptor alone: A further reported finding was that TCR beta sequences accurately predicted the HLA-A and HLA-B alleles for most subjects in the first cohort. Most CMV-associated TCR beta chains appeared to be HLA-restricted in a later analysis, and the HLA associations seemed to be driven largely by CMV exposure. Roughly uniform sequencing depth across donors was assumed in presence/absence analyses, although this assumption may not hold. In a later analysis, HLA-associated TCR beta chains were found to be more clonally expanded and to have lower generation probabilities than equally common non-associated chains. In an earlier analysis of roughly 560 of the donors, most TCR beta V segments were observed in productive rearrangements about 87% or about 30% of the time, broadly matching IMGT annotations. The cohort was sequenced for TCR beta chains only, and without alpha or paired-chain data the features that could be detected were limited. A total of 150 or so TCR beta chains were listed by the study as associated with cytomegalovirus. V-gene and J-gene trimming of TCR beta chains was associated with a missense DCLRE1C variant in a later genetic analysis, and the association was replicated in an independent cohort. Because the 87-base-pair reads could not distinguish some IMGT-functional V segments, including TRBV6-2 and TRBV6-3, those segments were excluded. The authors suggested that the approach could potentially be extended to other disease states and immunological phenotypes. When HLA alleles, especially DR and DQ, strongly co-occurred, TCR associations were difficult to assign to individual alleles. Because HLA typing was missing for some donors at each locus, association tests included only the typed subset. The earlier analysis of some 560 of the donors excluded approximately 15 rarely observed V segments, including chromosome 9 orphons, because counts were too low. CMV serostatus was the only immune exposure information available for the cohort. In a later analysis, several top co-occurrence clusters were reported to appear linked to parvovirus B19, influenza, CMV and Epstein-Barr virus. A few of the identified cytomegalovirus-associated TCR beta chains were confirmed in vitro to be specific for cytomegalovirus antigens. The classifier was reported to diagnose cytomegalovirus status with high specificity and sensitivity in both the original and validation cohorts. A group of highly shared sequence variants was considered likely to be a technical artifact of the sequencing pipeline. Linkage disequilibrium might explain the correlated functional status among segregating V segments, but an unknown experimental factor could not be ruled out. A later analysis associated 15,000 to 20,000 TCR beta sequences with specific HLA alleles at a false discovery rate of 0.05. Most TCR sequences were observed very rarely across donors, whereas some public TCRs were present in many individuals. Compared with the roughly 720-donor mean, donors in an Asian-associated ancestry cluster had fewer N-insertions in productive TCRs, according to a later genetic analysis. A later analysis found that TCR association rates varied across HLA loci, with DRB1 alleles showing the most associated TCRs and HLA-C alleles the fewest.

The source of this sequence is a man aged 30-40 years in good health and CMV-seronegative. The rearranged chain carries TRBV30 and TRBJ1-2, with no D gene named confidently. The specimen sequenced was PBMCs. The CDR3 protein: CAFDGYTF. The nucleotide sequence reads as follows: TGTGCCTTCGATGGCTACACCTTC.